One sample yielded the 4 T cell receptor beta chains listed below, sequenced in a study of blood T cell repertoires in COVID-19. Sequencing was performed with immunoSEQ multiplex PCR; in TCRdb, only in-frame clones are kept and a portion is missing. The sample has about 60,000 clones, roughly 90% seen once. Sequencing used peripheral blood. Receptors were obtained from a woman aged 55-70 years with active COVID-19.

In DNA, the CDR3 is TGTGCCACTCACACGGGGAGCTCCTACGAGCAGTACTTC. This encodes CATHTGSSYEQYF. The chain uses TRBV10-3 and TRBJ2-7; possibly TRBD2 for D (5 bases). From germline, CDR1 is ENHRY and CDR2 SYGVKD. Trimming removed 10 bases at V and 0 bases at J, with 13 bases between. The length of the CDR3 is 13 residues.

V and J are TRBV6-6 and TRBJ2-7, with 7 positions matching TRBD2. Germline loops: CDR1 MNHNY, CDR2 SVGAGI (reference sequence). The CDR3 covers 12 residues. With 5 bases clipped from V and 7 bases from J, the junction kept 5 bases outside the gene matches. CDR3 DNA: TGTGCCAGCAGTCACCCGGGGGGAGAGCAGTACTTC. It translates to CASSHPGGEQYF.

This sequence joins TRBV9 and TRBJ2-5, with 7 bases that match TRBD1. The V segment lost 3 bases and the J segment 4 bases; nucleotides outside the gene matches: 18. Germline V gene data show CDR1 as SGDLS and CDR2 as YYNGEE. The CDR3 is made up of 18 amino acids. The CDR3 region has the DNA TGTGCCAGCAGCGCGCTGACACAGGGCAGGGGGAGCCTAGAGACCCAGTACTTC. This gives the protein CASSALTQGRGSLETQYF.

The J gene is TRBJ2-3, the V gene TRBV7-7; TRBD1 might be the D (5 bases). The CDR3 extends over 15 amino acids. Trimming left V 2 bases short and J 1 base short, with 10 bases between. Germline V gene data show CDR1 as SSHAT and CDR2 as FNYEAQ (reference sequence). The CDR3, as DNA: TGTGCCAGCAGCTTAATCCTAGGGGGCACAGATACGCAGTATTTT. This encodes CASSLILGGTDTQYF. The full variable domain, its missing parts supplied by reference TRBV7-7 and TRBJ2-3, is GAGVSQSPRYKVTKRGQDVTLRCDPISSHATLYWYQQALGQGPEFLTYFNYEAQPDKSGLPSDRFSAERPEGSISTLTIQRTEQRDSAMYRCASSLILGGTDTQYFGPGTRLTVL.